This entry lists 16 T cell receptor beta chains sequenced from one sample in a study of blood T cells in healthy people across ages. With a J-beta primer mix and a sample-barcoded 5' primer, a second PCR ran 7 to 11 cycles. TCRdb itself ran the 5' RACE reads through MiXCR, one entry per CDR3 protein. The sample consists of 800,000 or so distinct CDR3 sequences, 55% to 65% of them appearing once. Sequenced material: blood. The receptors shown here come from a man aged 30 to 45 in good health.

This chain's CDR3 is CASSLGQTGSYEQYF. In DNA, the CDR3 is TGTGCCAGCAGTCTCGGACAGACTGGGTCCTACGAGCAGTACTTC. V gene TRBV28 combines with J gene TRBJ2-7; TRBD1 might be the D (6 bases). CDR1 MDHEN and CDR2 SYDVKM come from the germline V gene. This CDR3 has 15 amino acids. V lost 5 bases and J lost 1, with 15 bases in between.

The genes are TRBV4-3 and TRBJ1-2, with a possible D match to TRBD1 (6 bases). The CDR3 runs to 15 residues. From germline, CDR1 is LGHNA and CDR2 YSLEER. The V end was cut by 0 bases, the J end by 2 bases, with 10 bases between. Written as DNA, the CDR3 is TGCGCCAGCAGCCAAGAAGAGGGGGTAAACTATGGCTACACCTTC. It codes for CASSQEEGVNYGYTF.

The gene calls are TRBV28 and TRBJ2-4; D is possibly TRBD1 (5 bases). The J call may not be correct, given that the DNA end is closer to TRBJ2-7. The CDR3 contains 13 residues. Germline V lookup: CDR1 MDHEN, CDR2 SYDVKM. The DNA of the CDR3 is TGTGCCAGCACCCAGGGCAGTCGGGCCGAGCAGTACTTC. Its translation is CASTQGSRAEQYF.

This chain uses TRBV7-8 with TRBJ2-4, with 14 bases matching TRBD2. Matching the DNA end better, TRBJ2-7 makes the J call doubtful. Germline V gene data show CDR1 as SGHVS and CDR2 as FQNEAQ. CDR3 length equals 16 residues. Written as DNA, the CDR3 is TGTGCCAGCAGCTCTGGACTAGCGGGGGGTAACTACGAGCAGTACTTC. Protein product: CASSSGLAGGNYEQYF.

The genes are TRBV24-1 and TRBJ2-1; D is possibly TRBD1 (6 bases). Germline lookup yields CDR1 KGHDR and CDR2 SFDVKD. The CDR3 is 18 amino acids. Trimming took 4 bases from V and 8 from J, leaving 26 bases between them. This chain's CDR3 is CATSDTPISTGIEDEQFF. The CDR3 coding sequence is TGTGCCACCAGTGACACCCCTATTTCGACAGGTATTGAGGATGAGCAGTTCTTC.

V gene TRBV28 combines with J gene TRBJ2-7; possible D gene TRBD1, 5 bases. This CDR3 has 15 amino acids. V was shortened by 9 bases and J by 4 bases, with 22 bases between the two germline ends. The germline CDR1 and CDR2 sequences are MDHEN and SYDVKM. DNA for the CDR3: TGTGCCAGTACCCAGGGTTTGGAGACCCAGTACGAGCAGTACTTC. Its protein product is CASTQGLETQYEQYF. Full variable domain (remainder filled in from reference TRBV28 and TRBJ2-7): DVKVTQSSRYLVKRTGEKVFLECVQDMDHENMFWYRQDPGLGLRLIYFSYDVKMKEKGDIPEGYSVSREKKERFSLILESASTNQTSMYLCASTQGLETQYEQYFGPGTRLTVT.

V usage is TRBV9 and J usage is TRBJ2-5; tentative D call: TRBD1 (7 bases). The V end was cut by 3 bases, the J end by 2 bases, with 14 bases between. Germline values: CDR1 SGDLS, CDR2 YYNGEE. This CDR3 contains 15 residues. Here the CDR3 reads CASSGGARGQETQYF. The DNA for the CDR3 is TGTGCCAGCAGCGGGGGGGCCAGGGGGCAAGAGACCCAGTACTTC. Drawing the rest from reference TRBV9 and TRBJ2-5, the complete variable domain is DSGVTQTPKHLITATGQRVTLRCSPRSGDLSVYWYQQSLDQGLQFLIQYYNGEERAKGNILERFSAQQFPDLHSELNLSSLELGDSALYFCASSGGARGQETQYFGPGTRLLVL.

With respect to this clonotype: A much larger clone differs from this one at a single base, so this may be a read error. The rearrangement joins TRBV5-6 to TRBJ2-6; D gene ambiguous. The CDR3 length is 13 residues. The germline CDR1 and CDR2 sequences are SGHDT and YYEEEE. For the CDR3, the DNA is TGTGCCGGCAGCTCCCTAGGGGCCAACGTCCTGACTTTC. Translation gives CAGSSLGANVLTF.

V usage is TRBV20-1 and J usage is TRBJ2-4, with a weak D call TRBD2 (6 bases). The CDR3 contains 13 residues. V was clipped by 6 bases and J by 0 bases, with 9 bases between them. Per the germline V gene, CDR1 is DFQATT and CDR2 is SNEGSKA (reference sequence). CDR3 residues: CSARRGAKNIQYF. CDR3 sequence (DNA): TGCAGTGCCCGGAGGGGAGCCAAAAACATTCAGTACTTC.

The chain links TRBV5-6 to TRBJ2-1; tentative D call: TRBD1 (7 bases). CDR1 is SGHDT, CDR2 YYEEEE, per germline. The CDR3 contains 16 residues. V dropped 1 base and J dropped 2 bases, with 13 bases sitting between them. CDR3 nucleotide sequence: TGTGCCAGCAGCTTGAATGGCAGGGGGGCCTACAATGAGCAGTTCTTC. This translates into CASSLNGRGAYNEQFF.

V and J are TRBV7-2 and TRBJ2-1; D gene ambiguous. The CDR3 runs 13 residues. Germline V CDR1 and CDR2: SGHTA, FQGNSA. V gave up 5 bases and J gave up 8 bases, with 13 bases separating them. The CDR3, as DNA: TGTGCCAGCAGCCCCCCGTTTCCCGATGAGCAGTTCTTC. The encoded protein is CASSPPFPDEQFF.

This clonotype is a singleton in its sample. An end of the junction differs from the germline gene, which may be a read error. The V call is TRBV4-3, the J call TRBJ2-5; 10 nucleotides line up with TRBD1. CDR1 and CDR2 (germline): LGHNA, YSLEER. This CDR3 region has 17 residues. The CDR3 spells CAGSSQRGQGRQETQYF. Here the CDR3 DNA reads TGCGCCGGCAGCTCCCAGAGGGGACAGGGGCGTCAAGAGACCCAGTACTTC.

This clonotype was recorded only once. V and J are TRBV5-1 and TRBJ2-3, with D possibly TRBD2 on 6 matching bases. Germline-derived CDR1 and CDR2 are SGHRS and YFSETQ. CDR3 length: 15 residues. V dropped 0 bases and J dropped 2 bases, with 10 bases sitting between them. CDR3 residues: CASSLERAYTDTQYF. DNA of the CDR3: TGCGCCAGCAGCTTGGAGCGGGCCTACACAGATACGCAGTATTTT.

The genes are TRBV6-5 and TRBJ2-7; D possibly corresponds to TRBD2 (6 bases). V was trimmed by 4 bases and J by 2 bases, leaving 15 bases between them. This CDR3 contains 15 residues. Germline CDR1 is MNHEY and CDR2 is SVGAGI. CDR3 protein: CASSWSRDSAYEQYF. The CDR3 DNA sequence: TGTGCCAGCAGTTGGAGCCGGGACTCGGCCTACGAGCAGTACTTC.

The rearrangement uses TRBV9 and TRBJ2-4; TRBD2 might be the D (7 bases). With 0 bases removed from V and 3 bases from J, the gap between germline ends came to 13 bases. This CDR3 has 16 amino acids. The germline CDR1 and CDR2 sequences are SGDLS and YYNGEE. CDR3 DNA: TGTGCCAGCAGCGTAGCGGGGGGCATTGGCAAAAACATTCAGTACTTC. Protein sequence: CASSVAGGIGKNIQYF.

The V gene is TRBV20-1, the J gene TRBJ2-3; 7 nucleotides agree with TRBD1. Germline assignment: CDR1 DFQATT and CDR2 SNEGSKA (reference sequence). Trimming took 0 bases from V and 2 from J; bases not matched to a gene: 17. This CDR3 spans 19 amino acids. CDR3 sequence: CSARDERDVVQGYTDTQYF. The CDR3 bases are TGCAGTGCTAGAGATGAAAGAGATGTGGTACAGGGGTACACAGATACGCAGTATTTT.